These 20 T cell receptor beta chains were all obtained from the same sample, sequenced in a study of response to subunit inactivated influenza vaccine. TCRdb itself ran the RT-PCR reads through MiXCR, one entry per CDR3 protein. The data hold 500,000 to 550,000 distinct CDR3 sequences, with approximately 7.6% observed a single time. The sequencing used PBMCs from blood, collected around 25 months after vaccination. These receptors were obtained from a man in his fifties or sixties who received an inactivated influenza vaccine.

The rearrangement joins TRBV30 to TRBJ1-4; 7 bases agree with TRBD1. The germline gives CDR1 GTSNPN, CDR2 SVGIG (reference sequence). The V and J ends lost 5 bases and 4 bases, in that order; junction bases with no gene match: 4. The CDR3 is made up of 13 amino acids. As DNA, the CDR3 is TGTGCCTGGCAGGGGGAAGATAATGAAAAACTGTTTTTT. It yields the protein CAWQGEDNEKLFF.

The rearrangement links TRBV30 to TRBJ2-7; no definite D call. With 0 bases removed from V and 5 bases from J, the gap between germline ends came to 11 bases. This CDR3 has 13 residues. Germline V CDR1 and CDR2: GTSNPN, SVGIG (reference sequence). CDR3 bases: TGTGCCTGGAGTGTAGACGTGCCGAACGAGCAGTACTTC. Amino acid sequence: CAWSVDVPNEQYF.

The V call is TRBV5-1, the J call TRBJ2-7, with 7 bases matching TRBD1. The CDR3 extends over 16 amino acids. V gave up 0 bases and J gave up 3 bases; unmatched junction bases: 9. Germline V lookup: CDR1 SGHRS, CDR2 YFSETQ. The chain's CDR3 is CASSLAGPGTDYEQYF. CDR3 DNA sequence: TGCGCCAGCAGCTTGGCCGGTCCCGGGACAGACTACGAGCAGTACTTC.

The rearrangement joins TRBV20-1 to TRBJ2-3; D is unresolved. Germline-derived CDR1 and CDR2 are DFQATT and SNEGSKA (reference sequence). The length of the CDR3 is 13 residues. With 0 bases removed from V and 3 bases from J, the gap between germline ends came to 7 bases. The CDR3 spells CSARDFRTDTQYF. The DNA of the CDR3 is TGCAGTGCTAGAGATTTTAGGACAGATACGCAGTATTTT.

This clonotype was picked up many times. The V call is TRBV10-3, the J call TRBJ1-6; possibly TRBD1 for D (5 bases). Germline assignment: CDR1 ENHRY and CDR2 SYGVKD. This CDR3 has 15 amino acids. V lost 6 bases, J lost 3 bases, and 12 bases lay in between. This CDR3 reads CAISPGQGYNSPLHF. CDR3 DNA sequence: TGTGCCATCAGCCCTGGGCAGGGCTATAATTCACCCCTCCACTTT.

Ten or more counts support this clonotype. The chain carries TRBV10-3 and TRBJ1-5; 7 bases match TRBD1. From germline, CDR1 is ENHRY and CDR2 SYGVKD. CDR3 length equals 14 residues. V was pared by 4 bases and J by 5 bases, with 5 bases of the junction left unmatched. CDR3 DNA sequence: TGTGCCATCAGTGCCCAGGGGGAAGATCAGCCCCAGCATTTT. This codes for CAISAQGEDQPQHF.

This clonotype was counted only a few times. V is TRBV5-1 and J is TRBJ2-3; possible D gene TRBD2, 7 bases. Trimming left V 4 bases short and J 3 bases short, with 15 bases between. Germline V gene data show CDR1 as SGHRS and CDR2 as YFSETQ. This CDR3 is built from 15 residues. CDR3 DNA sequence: TGCGCCAGCAGCGGGGGGGGGCCGCGGACAGATACGCAGTATTTT. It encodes CASSGGGPRTDTQYF.

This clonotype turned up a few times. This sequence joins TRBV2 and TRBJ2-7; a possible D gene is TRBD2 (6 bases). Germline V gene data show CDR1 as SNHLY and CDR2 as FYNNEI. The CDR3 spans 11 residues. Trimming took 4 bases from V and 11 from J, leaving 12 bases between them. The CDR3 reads CASSAAGRKYF. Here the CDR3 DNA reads TGTGCCAGCAGTGCGGCAGGGAGGAAGTACTTC.

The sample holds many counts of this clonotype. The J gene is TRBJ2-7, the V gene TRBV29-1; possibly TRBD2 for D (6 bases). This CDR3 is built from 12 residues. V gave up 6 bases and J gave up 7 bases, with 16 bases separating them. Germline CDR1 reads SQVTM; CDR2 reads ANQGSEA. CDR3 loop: CSVAAGGLEQYF. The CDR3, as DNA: TGCAGCGTCGCAGCGGGTGGATTAGAGCAGTACTTC.

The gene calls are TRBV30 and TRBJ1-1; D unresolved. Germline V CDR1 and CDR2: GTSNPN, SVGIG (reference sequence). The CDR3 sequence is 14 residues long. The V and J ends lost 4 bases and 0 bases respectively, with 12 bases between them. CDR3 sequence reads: CAWNDRRMNTEAFF. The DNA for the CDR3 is TGTGCCTGGAACGACCGAAGAATGAACACTGAAGCTTTCTTT.

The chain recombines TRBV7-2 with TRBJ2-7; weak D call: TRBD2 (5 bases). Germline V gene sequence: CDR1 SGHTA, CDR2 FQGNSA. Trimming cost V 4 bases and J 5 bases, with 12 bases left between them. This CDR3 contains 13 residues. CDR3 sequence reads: CASSWQLVHEQYF. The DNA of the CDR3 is TGTGCCAGCAGCTGGCAACTAGTCCACGAGCAGTACTTC.

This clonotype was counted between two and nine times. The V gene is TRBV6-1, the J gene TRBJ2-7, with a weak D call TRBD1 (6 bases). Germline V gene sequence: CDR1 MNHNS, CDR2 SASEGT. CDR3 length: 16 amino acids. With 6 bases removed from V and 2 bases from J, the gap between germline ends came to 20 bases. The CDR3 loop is CASSRELTGLTYEQYF. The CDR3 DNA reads TGTGCCAGCAGCCGAGAATTAACAGGGCTTACCTACGAGCAGTACTTC.

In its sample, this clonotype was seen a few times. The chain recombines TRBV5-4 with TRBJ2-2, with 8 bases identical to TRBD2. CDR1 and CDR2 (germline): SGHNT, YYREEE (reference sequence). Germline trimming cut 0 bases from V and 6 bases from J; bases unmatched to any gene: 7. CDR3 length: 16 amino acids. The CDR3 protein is CASSLESGRKAGELFF. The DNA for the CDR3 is TGTGCCAGCAGCTTGGAGAGCGGGAGAAAGGCCGGGGAGCTGTTTTTT.

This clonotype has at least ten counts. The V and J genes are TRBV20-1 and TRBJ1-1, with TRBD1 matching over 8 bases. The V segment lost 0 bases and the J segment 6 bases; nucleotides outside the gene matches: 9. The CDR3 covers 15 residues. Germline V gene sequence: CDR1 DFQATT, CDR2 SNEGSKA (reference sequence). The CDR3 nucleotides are TGCAGTGCTAGAGATAGACAGGGGATATTCGCTGAAGCTTTCTTT. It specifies CSARDRQGIFAEAFF.

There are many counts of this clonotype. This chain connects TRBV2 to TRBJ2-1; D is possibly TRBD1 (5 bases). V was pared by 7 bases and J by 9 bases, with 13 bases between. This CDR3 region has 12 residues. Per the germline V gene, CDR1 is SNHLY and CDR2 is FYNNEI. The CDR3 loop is CASTWGSPEQFF. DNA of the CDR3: TGTGCCAGCACCTGGGGCTCCCCTGAGCAGTTCTTC.

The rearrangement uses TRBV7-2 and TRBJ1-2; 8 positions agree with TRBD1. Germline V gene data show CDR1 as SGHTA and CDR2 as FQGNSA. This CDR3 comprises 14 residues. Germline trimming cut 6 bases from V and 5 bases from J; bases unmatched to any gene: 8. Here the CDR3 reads CASSGQGARYGYTF. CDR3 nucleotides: TGTGCCAGCAGTGGGCAGGGGGCGCGTTATGGCTACACCTTC.

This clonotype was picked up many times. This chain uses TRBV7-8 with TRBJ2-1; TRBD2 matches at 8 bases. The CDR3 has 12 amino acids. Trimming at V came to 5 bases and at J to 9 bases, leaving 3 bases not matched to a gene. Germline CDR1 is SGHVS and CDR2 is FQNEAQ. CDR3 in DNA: TGTGCCAGCAGCATTAGCGGGGTTGAGCAGTTCTTC. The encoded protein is CASSISGVEQFF.

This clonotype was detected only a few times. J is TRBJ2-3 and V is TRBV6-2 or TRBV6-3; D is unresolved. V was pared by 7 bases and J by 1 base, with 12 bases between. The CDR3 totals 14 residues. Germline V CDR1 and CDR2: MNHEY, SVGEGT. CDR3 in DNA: TGTGCCAGCATGGAGACGTTGGGCACAGATACGCAGTATTTT. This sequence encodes CASMETLGTDTQYF.

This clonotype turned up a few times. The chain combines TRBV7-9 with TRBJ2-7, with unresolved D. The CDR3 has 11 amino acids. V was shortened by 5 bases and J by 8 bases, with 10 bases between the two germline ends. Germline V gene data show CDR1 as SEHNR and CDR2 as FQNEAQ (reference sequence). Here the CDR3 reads CASSPGQQQYF. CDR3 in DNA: TGTGCCAGCAGCCCGGGCCAGCAGCAGTACTTC.

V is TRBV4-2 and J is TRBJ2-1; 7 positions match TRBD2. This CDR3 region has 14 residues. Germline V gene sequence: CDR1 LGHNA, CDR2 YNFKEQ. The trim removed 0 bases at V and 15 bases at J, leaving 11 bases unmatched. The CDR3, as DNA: TGTGCCAGCAGCCAAGAGAGCGGGAATGGGTTCGGGTTCTTC. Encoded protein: CASSQESGNGFGFF.